These 21 T cell receptor beta chains were sequenced from one sample in a study of blood T cell repertoires in COVID-19 (dated by TCRdb to the early 2020s). Libraries were made using the immunoSEQ multiplex PCR assay. What TCRdb holds here is the immuneACCESS table cut down to in-frame rearrangements. Part of the clones is not present; checked against another copy, under half of the missing clones reflect an unresolved V gene, and the others are unexplained. The sample table shows 400,000 or so clones, and around 91% are seen once. The top ten clones comprise roughly 0.66% of the sample. The sample was PBMCs or T cells enriched from blood (not recorded which). These receptors were collected from a young man who had recovered from COVID-19.

The genes are TRBV7-9 and TRBJ2-5; D is uncertain. The CDR3 consists of 14 residues. Germline V CDR1 and CDR2: SEHNR, FQNEAQ (reference sequence). V gave up 1 base and J gave up 3 bases, with 9 bases separating them. CDR3 DNA: TGTGCCAGCAGCTTAGGAAACCCAGAAGAGACCCAGTACTTC. Its translation: CASSLGNPEETQYF.

The rearrangement uses TRBV10-1 and TRBJ2-1; the match to TRBD2 covers 8 bases. V was clipped by 5 bases and J by 7 bases; unmatched bases: 10. Germline lookup yields CDR1 WNHNN and CDR2 SYGVQD (reference sequence). The CDR3 has 15 amino acids. In nucleotides, the CDR3 is TGCGCCAGCAGTTACGGCGGGAGGACGACAAATGAGCAGTTCTTC. As protein: CASSYGGRTTNEQFF.

V is TRBV28 and J is TRBJ2-7; 8 positions agree with TRBD1. Germline V gene lookup returns CDR1 MDHEN and CDR2 SYDVKM. There are 14 residues in the CDR3. The junction had 8 bases not matched to a gene; V was cut back by 5 bases and J by 5 bases. The CDR3 region has the DNA TGTGCCAGCAGTACCTCCAGGGGGCATAACGAGCAGTACTTC. As protein: CASSTSRGHNEQYF.

V usage is TRBV9 and J usage is TRBJ1-1; tentatively, D is TRBD1 (5 bases). Deletions cut 2 bases from V and 10 bases from J, with 18 bases between. The CDR3 consists of 14 residues. Per the germline V gene, CDR1 is SGDLS and CDR2 is YYNGEE. For the CDR3, the DNA is TGTGCCAGCAGCGTGGGGGAGGGTGGGGCAGCAGCTTTCTTT. Translation: CASSVGEGGAAAFF.

The V and J genes are TRBV27 and TRBJ1-2, with 8 bases that match TRBD1. Unmatched junction bases numbered 2, after V lost 1 base and J lost 4 bases. This CDR3 spans 14 amino acids. The germline V gene encodes CDR1 MNHEY and CDR2 SMNVEV (reference sequence). CDR3 in amino acids: CASSLFGQGYGYTF. CDR3 DNA sequence: TGTGCCAGCAGTTTATTTGGACAGGGCTATGGCTACACCTTC.

This clone was recorded once. The chain uses TRBV24-1 and TRBJ1-1; 8 bases map to TRBD1. The CDR3 extends over 16 amino acids. The V gene's germline CDR1 is KGHDR and CDR2 SFDVKD. The junction had 11 bases not matched to a gene; V was cut back by 6 bases and J by 3 bases. CDR3 sequence reads: CATSQTGTGGDTEAFF. DNA of the CDR3: TGTGCCACCAGTCAGACCGGCACAGGGGGAGACACTGAAGCTTTCTTT.

The CDR3 DNA is TGTGCCAGCAGCCCCTCAGGGGTTGAGCAGTTCTTC. Amino acids: CASSPSGVEQFF. The chain uses TRBV11-2 and TRBJ2-1; TRBD1 might be the D (6 bases). V was shortened by 5 bases and J by 9 bases, with 11 bases between the two germline ends. CDR3 length: 12 amino acids. CDR1 is SGHAT, CDR2 FQNNGV, per germline.

In the case of this clone: One end of the junction is discordant with germline, which a read error may explain. J is TRBJ1-4 and V is TRBV12-3 or TRBV12-4; 8 bases are shared with TRBD1. This CDR3 has 11 residues. The CDR3 region is CASSFARGLVF. DNA of the CDR3: TGTGCCAGCAGTTTCGCCAGGGGGCTAGTTTTT.

This chain joins TRBV6-1 and TRBJ1-5; D is undetermined. This CDR3 has 15 amino acids. V shed 3 bases and J shed 0 bases, with 9 bases lying between them. Germline-derived CDR1 and CDR2 are MNHNS and SASEGT. CDR3 nucleotide sequence: TGTGCCAGCAGTGAGGAGGTACATAGCAATCAGCCCCAGCATTTT. This gives the protein CASSEEVHSNQPQHF.

V and J are TRBV27 and TRBJ1-4, with 11 positions matching TRBD1. The CDR3 is 18 residues long. Per the germline V gene, CDR1 is MNHEY and CDR2 is SMNVEV (reference sequence). The V and J ends lost 3 bases and 2 bases, in that order; junction bases with no gene match: 8. The CDR3 sequence is CASSFPGQGARTNEKLFF. The CDR3 nucleotides read TGTGCCAGCAGTTTCCCAGGACAGGGGGCGCGGACTAATGAAAAACTGTTTTTT.

The chain recombines TRBV7-9 with TRBJ2-7; maybe TRBD1 (5 bases). With 4 bases removed from V and 5 bases from J, the gap between germline ends came to 12 bases. Germline V gene data show CDR1 as SEHNR and CDR2 as FQNEAQ (reference sequence). The CDR3 covers 13 residues. The CDR3 DNA reads as TGTGCCAGCAGCTATACAGGTTCCCACGAGCAGTACTTC. Its translation: CASSYTGSHEQYF.

This sequence joins TRBV14 and TRBJ1-1; D is possibly TRBD1 (5 bases). CDR3 length equals 14 residues. CDR1 and CDR2 from the germline V gene are SGHDN and FVKESK. Trimming removed 2 bases from V and 4 bases from J, with 11 bases in between. CDR3 bases: TGTGCCAGCAGCCAACCCGGGGGGAGCACTGAAGCTTTCTTT. It encodes CASSQPGGSTEAFF.

CDR3 residues: CAWGAMNEKLFF. Written as DNA, the CDR3 is TGTGCCTGGGGGGCAATGAATGAAAAACTGTTTTTT. J is TRBJ1-4 and V is TRBV30, with D possibly TRBD1 on 5 matching bases. The CDR3 is made up of 12 amino acids. Germline V gene data show CDR1 as GTSNPN and CDR2 as SVGIG (reference sequence). Trimming removed 5 bases from V and 5 bases from J, with 9 bases in between. Based on the CDR3 plus reference TRBV30 and TRBJ1-4, the full variable domain is SQTIHQWPATLVQPVGSPLSLECTVEGTSNPNLYWYRQAAGRGLQLLFYSVGIGQISSEVPQNLSASRPQDRQFILSSKKLLLSDSGFYLCAWGAMNEKLFFGSGTQLSVL.

This clone has more than one count but fewer than ten. V and J are TRBV11-2 and TRBJ1-2; D not resolved. Germline CDR1 SGHAT, CDR2 FQNNGV. With 5 bases removed from V and 4 bases from J, the gap between germline ends came to 11 bases. This CDR3 comprises 13 residues. CDR3 loop: CASSLMRGYGYTF. CDR3 bases: TGTGCCAGCAGCCTTATGCGGGGCTATGGCTACACCTTC.

A single count supports this clone. The chain links TRBV5-1 to TRBJ2-7, with 9 nucleotides matching TRBD1. The CDR3 loop spans 13 amino acids. Germline assignment: CDR1 SGHRS and CDR2 YFSETQ. Trimming removed 4 bases from V and 4 bases from J; junction bases left unmatched: 3. CDR3 loop: CASSATGGYEQYF. CDR3 DNA: TGCGCCAGCAGCGCGACAGGGGGGTACGAGCAGTACTTC.

The genes are TRBV24-1 and TRBJ1-4; 7 nucleotides align to TRBD1. Germline V gives CDR1 KGHDR, CDR2 SFDVKD. The CDR3 has 14 residues. The junction had 5 bases not matched to a gene; V was cut back by 4 bases and J by 7 bases. The CDR3 nucleotides read TGTGCCACCAGTGACCCCGGGACAGTTGAAAAACTGTTTTTT. As protein: CATSDPGTVEKLFF.

The rearrangement uses TRBV3-1 (or the pseudogene TRBV3-2) and TRBJ1-2, with TRBD1 identical over 8 bases. V shed 1 base and J 6 bases; nucleotides not matched to a gene: 16. The CDR3 extends over 18 amino acids. Per the germline V gene, CDR1 is LGHDT and CDR2 is YNNKEL (reference sequence). The CDR3 spells CASSQVQLHRDRTDGYTF. As DNA, the CDR3 is TGTGCCAGCAGCCAAGTTCAACTCCACCGGGACAGGACGGATGGCTACACCTTC.

This clone was seen repeatedly, ten times or more. The CDR3 DNA sequence: TGTGCCAGCAGCCCGCGGGGACCTGGAAACACCATATATTTT. Amino acids: CASSPRGPGNTIYF. The chain joins TRBV6-7 to TRBJ1-3; weak D call: TRBD1 (5 bases). TRBV6-7 is given ORF status, its function remaining uncertain. The CDR3 sequence is 14 residues long. The V end was cut by 6 bases, the J end by 2 bases, with 11 bases between.

The chain combines TRBV30 with TRBJ1-6; D is perhaps TRBD1 (6 bases). CDR1 is GTSNPN, CDR2 SVGIG, per germline (reference sequence). Deletions cut 4 bases from V and 7 bases from J, with 20 bases between. This CDR3 comprises 16 residues. The CDR3 sequence is CAWTTLRGGRNSPLHF. The CDR3 coding sequence is TGTGCCTGGACCACACTCCGAGGGGGTAGGAATTCACCCCTCCACTTT. The whole variable domain, remainder taken from reference TRBV30 and TRBJ1-6, is SQTIHQWPATLVQPVGSPLSLECTVEGTSNPNLYWYRQAAGRGLQLLFYSVGIGQISSEVPQNLSASRPQDRQFILSSKKLLLSDSGFYLCAWTTLRGGRNSPLHFGNGTRLTVT.

The chain combines TRBV3-1 (or the pseudogene TRBV3-2) with TRBJ1-1; D remains ambiguous. This CDR3 spans 11 amino acids. CDR1 LGHDT and CDR2 YNNKEL come from the germline V gene (reference sequence). Trimming took 0 bases from V and 7 from J, leaving 3 bases between them. The CDR3 DNA sequence: TGTGCCAGCAGCCAAGACGGTGAAGCTTTCTTT. Amino acids: CASSQDGEAFF.

This clone was found once. The chain uses TRBV11-2 and TRBJ2-5; the D gene is possibly TRBD1 (5 bases). The CDR3 has 15 residues. CDR1 SGHAT and CDR2 FQNNGV come from the germline V gene. The germline V and J ends were trimmed by 4 bases and 2 bases, with 14 bases remaining between them. DNA for the CDR3: TGTGCCAGCAGCTCTACACGACAGCAGCAAGAGACCCAGTACTTC. Its protein product is CASSSTRQQQETQYF.